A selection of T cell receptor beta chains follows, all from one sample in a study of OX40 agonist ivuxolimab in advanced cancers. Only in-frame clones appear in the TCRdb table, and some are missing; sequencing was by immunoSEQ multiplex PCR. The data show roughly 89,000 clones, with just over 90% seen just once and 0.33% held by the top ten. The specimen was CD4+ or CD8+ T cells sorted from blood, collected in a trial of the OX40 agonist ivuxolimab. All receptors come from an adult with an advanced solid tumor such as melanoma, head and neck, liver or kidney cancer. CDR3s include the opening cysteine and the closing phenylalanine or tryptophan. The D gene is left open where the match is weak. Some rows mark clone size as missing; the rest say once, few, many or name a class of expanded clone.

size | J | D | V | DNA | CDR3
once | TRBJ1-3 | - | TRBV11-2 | TGTGCCAGCAGCTCCCAGAGGGCTGGAAACACCATATATTTT | CASSSQRAGNTIYF
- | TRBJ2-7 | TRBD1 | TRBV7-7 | TGTGCCAGCAGCTTGGGGACAGGGTACGAGCAGTACTTC | CASSLGTGYEQYF
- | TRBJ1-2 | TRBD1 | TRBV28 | TGTGCCAGCAGCCGACAGGGGGCGCTGGGCTATGGCTACACCTTC | CASSRQGALGYGYTF
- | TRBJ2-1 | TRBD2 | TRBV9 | TGTGCCAGCAGCGTAGGCCCAGCGGGAGTAGGAAATGAGCAGTTCTTC | CASSVGPAGVGNEQFF
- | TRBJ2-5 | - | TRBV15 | TGTGCCACCAGCAGAGCCGTCCCTATGAGGGAGACCCAGTACTTC | CATSRAVPMRETQYF
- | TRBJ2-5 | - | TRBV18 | TGTGCCAGCTCACCACAGGGACAAGGGCTCCAAGAGACCCAGTACTTC | CASSPQGQGLQETQYF
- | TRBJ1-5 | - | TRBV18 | TGTGCCAGCTCACGAGACCCTAATCAGCCCCAGCATTTT | CASSRDPNQPQHF
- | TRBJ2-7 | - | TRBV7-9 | TGTGCCAGCAGCTTAGACCAGGGCCCGTACGAGCAGTACTTC | CASSLDQGPYEQYF
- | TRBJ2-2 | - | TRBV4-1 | TGCGCCAGCAGCCAAGGCTCGACAGCGAACACCGGGGAGCTGTTTTTT | CASSQGSTANTGELFF
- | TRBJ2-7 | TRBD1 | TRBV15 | TGTGCCACCAGCAGAGCAGGGGGTGGGGAGCAGTACTTC | CATSRAGGGEQYF
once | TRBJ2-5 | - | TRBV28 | TGTGCCAGCAGTCCTACCAGCAGGAAGACCCAGTACTTC | CASSPTSRKTQYF
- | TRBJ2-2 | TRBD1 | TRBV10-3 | TGTGCCATCTCAGGGGGAGCCGGGGAGCTGTTTTTT | CAISGGAGELFF
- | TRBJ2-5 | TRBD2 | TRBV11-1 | TGTGCCAGCAGCTTAGAAGGACTAGCGACCCGGACCCAGTACTTC | CASSLEGLATRTQYF
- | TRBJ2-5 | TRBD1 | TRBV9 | TGTGCCAGCAGCGTACGAGGGGGGACAGGGCCCTCCAAAGAGACCCAGTACTTC | CASSVRGGTGPSKETQYF
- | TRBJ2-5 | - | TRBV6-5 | TGTGCCAGCAGCCCCTTGACAGGCGGGGAGACCCAGTACTTC | CASSPLTGGETQYF
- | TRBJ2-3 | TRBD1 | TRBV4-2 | TGTGCCAGCAGCCAAGCACCGATACGAGGGGGCCGGCCAGATACGCAGTATTTT | CASSQAPIRGGRPDTQYF
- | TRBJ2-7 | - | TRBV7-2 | TGTGCCAGCAGCTTAGCGCGGGTGCCAAGTTCCTACGAGCAGTACTTC | CASSLARVPSSYEQYF
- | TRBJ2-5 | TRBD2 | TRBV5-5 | TGTGCCAGCAGCCTGGGGACTAGCGGGAGGGCCCTGGAGACCCAGTACTTC | CASSLGTSGRALETQYF
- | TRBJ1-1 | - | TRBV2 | TGTGCCAGCAGTCATCTTCAGGGTAGAGTGAACACTGAAGCTTTCTTT | CASSHLQGRVNTEAFF
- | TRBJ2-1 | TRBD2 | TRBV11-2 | TGTGCCAGCAGCTTGACTAGCGGGAGCGATGAGCAGTTCTTC | CASSLTSGSDEQFF
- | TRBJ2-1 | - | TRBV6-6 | TGTGCCAGCAGTTACGCCCAGAGGAATGAGCAGTTCTTC | CASSYAQRNEQFF
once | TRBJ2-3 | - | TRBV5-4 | TGTGCCAGCAGCTCCCCTAGCGGCACAGATACGCAGTATTTT | CASSSPSGTDTQYF
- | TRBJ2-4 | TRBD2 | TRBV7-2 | TGTGCCAGCAGCTTAAGGCGGGAGAACATTCAGTACTTC | CASSLRRENIQYF
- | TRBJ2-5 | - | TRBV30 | TGTGCCTGGGACCGAAGGGGCGGACAAGAGGCCCAGTACTTC | CAWDRRGGQEAQYF
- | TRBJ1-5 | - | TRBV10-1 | TGCGCCAGCTCCCTAGGGCCAGGGGATCAGCCCCAGCATTTT | CASSLGPGDQPQHF
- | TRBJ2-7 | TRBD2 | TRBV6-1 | TGTGCCAGCAGGGGGACTATAAGGAGCTCCTACGAGCAGTACTTC | CASRGTIRSSYEQYF
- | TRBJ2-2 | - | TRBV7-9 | TGTGCCAGCAGCTTAGCGGTGGCCAACGGGGTGTCCGGGGAGCTGTTTTTT | CASSLAVANGVSGELFF
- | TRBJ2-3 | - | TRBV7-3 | TGTGCCAGCAGCTGGGATGGGGGAAACACAGATACGCAGTATTTT | CASSWDGGNTDTQYF
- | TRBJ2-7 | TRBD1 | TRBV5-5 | TGTGCCAGCACCCATGGGACAGGGTTAACCTACGAGCAGTACTTC | CASTHGTGLTYEQYF
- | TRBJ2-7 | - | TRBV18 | TGTGCCAGCTCCCCTAGCAGGCAAGCCGAGCAGTACTTC | CASSPSRQAEQYF
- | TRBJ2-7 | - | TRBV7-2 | TGTGCCAGCAGCTACCGGGACACATGGTACGAGCAGTACTTC | CASSYRDTWYEQYF
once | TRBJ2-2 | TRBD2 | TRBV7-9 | TGTGCCAGCAGCGCCCCCCGGGGGGGAGAACACCGGGGAGCTGTTTTT | CASSAPRGGEHRGAVF
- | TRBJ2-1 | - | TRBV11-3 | TGTGCCAGCAGCTTAACGCGGCTCAATGAGCAGTTCTTC | CASSLTRLNEQFF
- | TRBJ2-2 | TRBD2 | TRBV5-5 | TGTGCCAGCATGGTTTTAGCGGGAGGATACACCGGGGAGCTGTTTTTT | CASMVLAGGYTGELFF
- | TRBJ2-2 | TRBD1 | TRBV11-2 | TGTGCCAGCATCACGGGACAGCGAAGAAACACCGGGGAGCTGTTTTTT | CASITGQRRNTGELFF
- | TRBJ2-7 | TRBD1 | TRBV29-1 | TGCAGCGCTATTGGCGGGACAGGGAGGTACGAGCAGTACTTC | CSAIGGTGRYEQYF
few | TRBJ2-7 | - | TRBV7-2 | TGTGCCAGCAGCTTACCGGGGTACTCCTACGAGCAGTACTTC | CASSLPGYSYEQYF
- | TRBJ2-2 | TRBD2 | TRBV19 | TGTGCCAGTAGTTGGCTAGCGGGAGGCGGCGGGGAGCTGTTTTTT | CASSWLAGGGGELFF
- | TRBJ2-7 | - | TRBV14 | TGTGCCAGCAGCCAAGGCGGCTCCGGCGTCGAGCAGTACTTC | CASSQGGSGVEQYF
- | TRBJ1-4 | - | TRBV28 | TGTGCCAGCAGTTCCCCACCGGGACGTAATGAAAAACTGTTTTTT | CASSSPPGRNEKLFF
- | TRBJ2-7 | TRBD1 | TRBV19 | TGTGCCAGTAGTACCACGGGACAGGGGGACGGGCAGCAGTACTTC | CASSTTGQGDGQQYF
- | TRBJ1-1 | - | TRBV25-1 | TGTGCCAGCAGTGTGGACTACATGAACACTGAAGCTTTCTTT | CASSVDYMNTEAFF
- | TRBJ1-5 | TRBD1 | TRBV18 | TGTGCCAGCTCGCCGACAGGGACTAGCAATCAGCCCCAGCATTTT | CASSPTGTSNQPQHF
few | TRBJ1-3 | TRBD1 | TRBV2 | TGTGCCAGCAGAACAGGGGTTGGAAACACCATATATTTT | CASRTGVGNTIYF
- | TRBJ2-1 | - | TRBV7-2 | TGTGCCAGCAGCTTAGGGCAGGGATCCTACAATGAGCAGTTCTTC | CASSLGQGSYNEQFF
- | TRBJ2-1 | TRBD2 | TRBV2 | TGTGCCAGCAGTGACGAGAGAAGCGGGAGGGCGGGGCAGTTCTTC | CASSDERSGRAGQFF
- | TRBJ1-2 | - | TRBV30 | TGTGCCTGGAGACAGGACATACTTGGCTACACCTTC | CAWRQDILGYTF
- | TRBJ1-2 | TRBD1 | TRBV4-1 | TGCGCCAGCAGCCAAGCAGTACTAGGACAGGCCATCAACACCTTC | CASSQAVLGQAINTF
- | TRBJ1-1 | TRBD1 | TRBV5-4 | TGTGCCAGCAGCTTGGGGACAGGGAGCACTGAAGCTTTCTTT | CASSLGTGSTEAFF
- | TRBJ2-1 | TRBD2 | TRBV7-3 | TGTGCCAGCAGCCCTACTAGCGGGGGTGTCTACAATGAGCAGTTCTTC | CASSPTSGGVYNEQFF
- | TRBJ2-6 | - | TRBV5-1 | TGCGCCAGCAGCCTAACAGTCTCTGGGGCCAACGTCCTGACTTTC | CASSLTVSGANVLTF
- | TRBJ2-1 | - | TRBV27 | TGTGCCAGCAGTTTATCGCGGCTTTCTACCTACAATGAGCAGTTCTTC | CASSLSRLSTYNEQFF
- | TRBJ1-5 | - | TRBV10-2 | TGCGCCAGCAGTGAGGGGGTTTTGATACAGCCCCAGCATTTT | CASSEGVLIQPQHF
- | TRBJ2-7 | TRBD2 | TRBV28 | TGTGCCAGCGAAGTACCGGGACTAGCGGGGTACGAGCAGTACTTC | CASEVPGLAGYEQYF
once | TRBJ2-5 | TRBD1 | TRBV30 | TGTGCCTGGAGTGTAGGGACAGGGCGGGAGACCCAGTACTTC | CAWSVGTGRETQYF